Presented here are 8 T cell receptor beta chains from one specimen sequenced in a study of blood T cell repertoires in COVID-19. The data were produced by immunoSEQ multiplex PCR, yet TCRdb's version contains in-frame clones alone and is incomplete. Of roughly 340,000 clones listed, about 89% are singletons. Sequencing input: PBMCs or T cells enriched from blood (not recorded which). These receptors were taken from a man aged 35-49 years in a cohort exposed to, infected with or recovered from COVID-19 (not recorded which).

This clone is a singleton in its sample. CDR3 region: CASSVGTGGNYGYTF. The CDR3 DNA reads as TGTGCCAGCAGCGTTGGGACAGGGGGAAACTATGGCTACACCTTC. The chain uses TRBV9 and TRBJ1-2, with TRBD1 identical over 11 bases. This CDR3 comprises 15 residues. V shed 2 bases, J shed 2 bases, and the junction held 2 bases outside the gene matches. Germline V CDR1 and CDR2: SGDLS, YYNGEE.

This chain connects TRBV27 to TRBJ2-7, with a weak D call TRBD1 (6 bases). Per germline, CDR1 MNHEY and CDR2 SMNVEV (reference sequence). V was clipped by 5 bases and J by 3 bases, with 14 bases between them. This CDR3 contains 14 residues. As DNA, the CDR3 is TGTGCCAGCAGTCCGTCGACAGGACTCTACGAGCAGTACTTC. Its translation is CASSPSTGLYEQYF.

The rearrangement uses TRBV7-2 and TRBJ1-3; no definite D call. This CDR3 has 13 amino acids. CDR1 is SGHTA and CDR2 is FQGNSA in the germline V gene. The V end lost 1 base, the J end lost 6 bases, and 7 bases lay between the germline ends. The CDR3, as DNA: TGTGCCAGCAGCTTAGACGGGTTAAACACCATATATTTT. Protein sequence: CASSLDGLNTIYF. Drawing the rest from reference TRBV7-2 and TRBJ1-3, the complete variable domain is GAGVSQSPSNKVTEKGKDVELRCDPISGHTALYWYRQSLGQGLEFLIYFQGNSAPDKSGLPSDRFSAERTGGSVSTLTIQRTQQEDSAVYLCASSLDGLNTIYFGEGSWLTVV.

The CDR3 is CAIREQGKTDTQYF. The CDR3 DNA follows: TGTGCCATCAGAGAGCAGGGGAAAACAGATACGCAGTATTTT. This chain joins TRBV10-3 and TRBJ2-3; a weak D match, TRBD1 (6 bases). CDR1 is ENHRY, CDR2 SYGVKD, per germline. Between the trimmed V and J ends, which lost 6 bases and 3 bases, there was a span of 13 bases. This CDR3 contains 14 residues.

The CDR3 nucleotides read TGTGCCAGCAGCAACATCGGGAGGAGGAATGAGCAGTTCTTC. Translated, it gives CASSNIGRRNEQFF. V gene TRBV7-9 combines with J gene TRBJ2-1, with TRBD2 matching over 7 bases. The V gene's germline CDR1 is SEHNR and CDR2 FQNEAQ (reference sequence). The CDR3 is made up of 14 amino acids. Trimming took 5 bases from V and 7 from J; bases not matched to a gene: 8.

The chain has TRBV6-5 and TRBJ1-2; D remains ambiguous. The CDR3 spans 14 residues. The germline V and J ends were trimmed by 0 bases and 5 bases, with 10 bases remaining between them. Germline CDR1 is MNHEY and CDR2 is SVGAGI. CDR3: CASSYSSFVYGYTF. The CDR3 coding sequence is TGTGCCAGCAGTTACTCGAGTTTCGTATATGGCTACACCTTC.

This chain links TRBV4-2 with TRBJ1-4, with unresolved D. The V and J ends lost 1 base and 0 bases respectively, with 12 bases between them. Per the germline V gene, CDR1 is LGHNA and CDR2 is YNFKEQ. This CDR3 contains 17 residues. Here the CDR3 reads CASSQGAGPATNEKLFF. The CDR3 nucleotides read TGTGCCAGCAGCCAAGGGGCAGGCCCCGCAACTAATGAAAAACTGTTTTTT.

The DNA of the CDR3 is TGTGCCAGCAGTCCTAGCGGGATCAGGAATGAGCAGTTCTTC. Translating gives CASSPSGIRNEQFF. V gene TRBV5-6 combines with J gene TRBJ2-1; 9 bases match TRBD2. Germline-derived CDR1 and CDR2 are SGHDT and YYEEEE. There are 14 residues in the CDR3. The V segment lost 5 bases and the J segment 7 bases; nucleotides outside the gene matches: 7.